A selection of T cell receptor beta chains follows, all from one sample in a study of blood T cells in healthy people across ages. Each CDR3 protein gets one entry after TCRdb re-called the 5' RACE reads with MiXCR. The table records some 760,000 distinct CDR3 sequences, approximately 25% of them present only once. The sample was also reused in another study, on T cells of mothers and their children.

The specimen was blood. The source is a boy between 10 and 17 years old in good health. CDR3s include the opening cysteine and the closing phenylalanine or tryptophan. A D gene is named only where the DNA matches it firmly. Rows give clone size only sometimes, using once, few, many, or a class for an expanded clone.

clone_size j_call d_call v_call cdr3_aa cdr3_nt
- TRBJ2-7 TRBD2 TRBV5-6 CASSLAGWTYEQYF TGTGCCAGCTCCTTAGCGGGATGGACCTACGAGCAGTACTTC
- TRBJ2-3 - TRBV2 CATSGRSTDTQYF TGTGCCACTTCGGGACGTTCCACAGATACGCAGTATTTT
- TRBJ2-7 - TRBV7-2 CASSAGDYLGQYF TGTGCCAGCAGCGCAGGGGACTACCTGGGGCAGTACTTC
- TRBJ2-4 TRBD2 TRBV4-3 CASSQDLAGGKNIQYF TGCGCCAGCAGCCAAGATCTAGCGGGGGGGAAAAACATTCAGTACTTC
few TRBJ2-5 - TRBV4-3 CASSQDERKGGETQYF TGCGCCAGCAGCCAAGATGAGAGAAAGGGCGGTGAGACCCAGTACTTC
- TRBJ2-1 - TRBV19 CASRGMSNEQFF TGTGCCAGTAGAGGGATGTCCAATGAGCAGTTCTTC
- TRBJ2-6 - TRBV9 CASSVAPQGSGANVLTF TGTGCCAGCAGCGTAGCCCCCCAGGGGTCTGGGGCCAACGTCCTGACTTTC
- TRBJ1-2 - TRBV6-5 CASWGGALNYGYTF TGTGCCAGTTGGGGGGGGGCCCTAAACTATGGCTACACCTTC
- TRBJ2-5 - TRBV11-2 CASSLDLGGTQYF TGTGCCAGCAGCTTAGATTTAGGCGGGACCCAGTACTTC
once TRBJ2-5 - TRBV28 CASKSSVQEAQYF TGTGCCAGCAAGTCTAGCGTCCAAGAGGCCCAGTACTTC
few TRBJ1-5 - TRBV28 CASSLLSQLQPQHF TGTGCCAGCAGTTTACTTTCCCAACTTCAGCCCCAGCATTTT
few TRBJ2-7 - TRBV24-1 CATSDPRYLRGPKNYEQYF TGTGCCACCAGTGATCCACGGTACCTCCGGGGGCCCAAAAACTACGAGCAGTACTTC
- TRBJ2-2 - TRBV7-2 CASSLTGGLNTGELFF TGTGCCAGCAGCCTTACCGGGGGCCTAAACACCGGGGAGCTGTTTTTT
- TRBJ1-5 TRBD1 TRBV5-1 CASSLEQGNQPQHF TGCGCCAGCAGCTTGGAACAGGGGAATCAGCCCCAGCATTTT
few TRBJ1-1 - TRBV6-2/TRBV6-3 CAAREGNTEAFF TGTGCCGCCCGGGAGGGGAACACTGAAGCTTTCTTT
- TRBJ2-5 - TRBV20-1 CSADGTLETQYF TGCAGTGCTGACGGGACACTCGAGACCCAGTACTTC
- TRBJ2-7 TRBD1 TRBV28 CASNLQGIGYEQYF TGTGCCAGCAACCTACAGGGGATAGGGTACGAGCAGTACTTC
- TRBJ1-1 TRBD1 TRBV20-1 CSARENRGGVNTEAFF TGCAGTGCTAGAGAAAACAGGGGAGGAGTGAACACTGAAGCTTTCTTT
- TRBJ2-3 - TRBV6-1 CASSNWGGRILSDTQYF TGTGCCAGCTCCAATTGGGGGGGCAGGATATTATCAGATACGCAGTATTTT
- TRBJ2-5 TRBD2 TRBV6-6 CASSYSLAGSYPYYF TGTGCCAGCAGTTACAGTCTAGCGGGATCTTACCCGTACTACTTC